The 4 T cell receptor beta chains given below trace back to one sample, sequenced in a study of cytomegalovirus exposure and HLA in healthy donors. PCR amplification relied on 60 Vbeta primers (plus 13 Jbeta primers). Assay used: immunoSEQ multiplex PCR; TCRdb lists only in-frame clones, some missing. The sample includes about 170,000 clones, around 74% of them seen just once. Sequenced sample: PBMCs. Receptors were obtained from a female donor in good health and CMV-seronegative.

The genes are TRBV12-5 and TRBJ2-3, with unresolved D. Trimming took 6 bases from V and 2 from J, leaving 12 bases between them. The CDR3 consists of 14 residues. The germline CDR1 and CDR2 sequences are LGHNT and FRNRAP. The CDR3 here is CASGLTLSTDTQYF. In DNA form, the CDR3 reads TGTGCTAGTGGACTGACACTTTCCACAGATACGCAGTATTTT.

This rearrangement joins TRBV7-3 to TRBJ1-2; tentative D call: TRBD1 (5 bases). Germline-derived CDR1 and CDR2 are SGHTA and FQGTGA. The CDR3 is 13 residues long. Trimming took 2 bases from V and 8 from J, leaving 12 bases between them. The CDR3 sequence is CASSLYPEGGYTF. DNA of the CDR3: TGTGCCAGCAGCTTATATCCGGAGGGGGGCTACACCTTC.

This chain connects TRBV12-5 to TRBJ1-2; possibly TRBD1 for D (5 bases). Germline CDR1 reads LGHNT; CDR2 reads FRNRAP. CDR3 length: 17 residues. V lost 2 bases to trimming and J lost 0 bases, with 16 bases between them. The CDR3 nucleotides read TGTGCTAGTGGTTTGACTCTTATTCCGGGGGCTAACTATGGCTACACCTTC. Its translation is CASGLTLIPGANYGYTF.

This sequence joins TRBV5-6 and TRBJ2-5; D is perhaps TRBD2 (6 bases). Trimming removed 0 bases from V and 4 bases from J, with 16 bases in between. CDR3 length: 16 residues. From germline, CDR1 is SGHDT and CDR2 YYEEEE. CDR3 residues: CASSLAGGNWLETQYF. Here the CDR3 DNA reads TGTGCCAGCAGCTTGGCGGGCGGGAACTGGTTAGAGACCCAGTACTTC.